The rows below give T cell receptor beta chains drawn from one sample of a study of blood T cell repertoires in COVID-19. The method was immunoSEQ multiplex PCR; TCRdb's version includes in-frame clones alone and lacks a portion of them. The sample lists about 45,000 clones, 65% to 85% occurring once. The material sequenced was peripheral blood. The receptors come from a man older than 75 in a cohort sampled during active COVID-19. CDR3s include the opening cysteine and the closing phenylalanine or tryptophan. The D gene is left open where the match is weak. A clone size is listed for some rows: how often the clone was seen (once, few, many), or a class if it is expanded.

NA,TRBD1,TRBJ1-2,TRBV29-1,CSVGTGANYGYTF,TGCAGCGTTGGCACAGGGGCAAACTATGGCTACACCTTC
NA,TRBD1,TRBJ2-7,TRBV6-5,CASSYRGRGYEQYF,TGTGCCAGCAGTTACAGGGGGCGCGGATACGAGCAGTACTTC
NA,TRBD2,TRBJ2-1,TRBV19,CASSIKNLRGGSSEQFF,TGTGCCAGTAGTATTAAGAACTTGCGGGGGGGGTCAAGTGAGCAGTTCTTC
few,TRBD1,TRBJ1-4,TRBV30,CAWGSGTGSEKLFF,TGTGCCTGGGGTTCCGGGACAGGCAGTGAAAAACTGTTTTTT
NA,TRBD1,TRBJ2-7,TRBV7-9,CASSPDRGREQYF,TGTGCCAGCAGCCCGGACAGGGGTAGGGAGCAGTACTTC
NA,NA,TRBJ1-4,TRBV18,CASSPGLLEGEKLFF,TGTGCCAGCTCACCGGGACTGCTCGAGGGGGAAAAACTGTTTTTT
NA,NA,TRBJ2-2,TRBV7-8,CASSLRSSANTGELFF,TGTGCCAGCAGCTTGCGCAGTAGCGCGAACACCGGGGAGCTGTTTTTT
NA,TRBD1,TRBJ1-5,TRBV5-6,CASSAWDRGSLQHF,TGTGCCAGCAGCGCATGGGACAGGGGATCCCTACAGCATTTT
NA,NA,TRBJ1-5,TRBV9,CASSATGYSNQPQHF,TGTGCCAGCAGCGCAACAGGGTATAGCAATCAGCCCCAGCATTTT
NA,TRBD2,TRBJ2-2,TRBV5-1,CASSERGNTGELFF,TGCGCCAGCAGCGAGCGGGGTAACACCGGGGAGCTGTTTTTT
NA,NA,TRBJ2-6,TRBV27,CASRQSGSTGANVLTF,TGTGCCAGCAGGCAATCAGGCTCCACTGGGGCCAACGTCCTGACTTTC
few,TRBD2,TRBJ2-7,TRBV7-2,CASSSIRNRGGRIREQYF,TGTGCCAGCAGCTCCATAAGGAATAGGGGCGGGAGGATAAGGGAGCAGTACTTC
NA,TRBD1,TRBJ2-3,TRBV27,CASTWTGFFSGTDTQYF,TGTGCCAGCACCTGGACAGGATTCTTTAGCGGCACAGATACGCAGTATTTT
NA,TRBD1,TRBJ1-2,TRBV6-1,CASSEVPGGNYGYTF,TGTGCCAGCAGTGAAGTGCCAGGGGGCAACTATGGCTACACCTTC
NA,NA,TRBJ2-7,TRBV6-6,CATLPGGATYEQYF,TGTGCCACCCTTCCGGGCGGGGCCACCTACGAGCAGTACTTC
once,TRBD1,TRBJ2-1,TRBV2,CASNELQGALKPFF,TGTGCCAGCAATGAATTACAGGGGGCGCTTAAACCGTTCTTC
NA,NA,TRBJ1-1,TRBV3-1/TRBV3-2,CASSQGWGGEAFF,TGTGCCAGCAGCCAAGGATGGGGAGGAGAAGCTTTCTTT
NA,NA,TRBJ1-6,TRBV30,CAWKQVYNSPLHF,TGTGCCTGGAAACAGGTTTATAATTCACCCCTCCACTTT
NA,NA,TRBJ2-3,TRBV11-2,CASSPSGVETDTQYF,TGTGCCAGCAGCCCTTCGGGGGTTGAGACAGATACGCAGTATTTT
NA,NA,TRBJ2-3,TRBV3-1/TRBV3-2,CASSFNTGGRTDTQYF,TGTGCCAGCAGCTTTAATACCGGGGGGCGGACAGATACGCAGTATTTT
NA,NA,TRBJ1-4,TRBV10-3,CAISPGVATLGLNEKLFF,TGTGCCATCAGCCCCGGGGTGGCGACCCTCGGACTTAATGAAAAACTGTTTTTT
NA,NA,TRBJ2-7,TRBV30,CAGQSKYEQYF,TGTGCCGGACAGAGCAAGTACGAGCAGTACTTC
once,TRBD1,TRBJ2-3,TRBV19,CASSMQGARTDTQYF,TGTGCCAGTAGTATGCAGGGGGCGCGCACAGATACGCAGTATTTT
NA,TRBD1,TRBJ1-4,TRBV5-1,CASSPGTDNEKLFF,TGCGCCAGCAGCCCCGGGACAGATAATGAAAAACTGTTTTTT
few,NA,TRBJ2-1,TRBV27,CASSLSGGPYNEQFF,TGTGCCAGCAGTTTATCGGGGGGGCCCTACAATGAGCAGTTCTTC
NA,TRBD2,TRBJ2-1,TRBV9,CASSGGLAVNNEQFF,TGTGCCAGCAGCGGCGGACTAGCGGTTAACAATGAGCAGTTCTTC
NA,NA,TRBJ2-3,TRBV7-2,CASSLGRGTDTQYF,TGTGCCAGCAGCTTAGGTCGCGGGACAGATACGCAGTATTTT
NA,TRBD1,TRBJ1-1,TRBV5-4,CASSLGTGTMNTEAFF,TGTGCCAGCAGCTTAGGGACAGGGACTATGAACACTGAAGCTTTCTTT
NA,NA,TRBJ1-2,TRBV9,CASSVTGLDGYTF,TGTGCCAGCAGCGTAACGGGGTTGGATGGCTACACCTTC
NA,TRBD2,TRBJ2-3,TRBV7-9,CASSGWAGGPDTQYF,TGTGCCAGCAGCGGTTGGGCGGGGGGCCCAGATACGCAGTATTTT
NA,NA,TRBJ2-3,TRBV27,CASSLSRGSTDTQYF,TGTGCCAGCAGTTTATCCAGGGGAAGCACAGATACGCAGTATTTT
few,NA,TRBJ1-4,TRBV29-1,CSVAEKTANEKLFF,TGCAGCGTTGCTGAGAAAACGGCTAATGAAAAACTGTTTTTT
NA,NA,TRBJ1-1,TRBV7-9,CASSSGRAEAFF,TGTGCCAGCAGCAGTGGCAGAGCGGAAGCTTTCTTT
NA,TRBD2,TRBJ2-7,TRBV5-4,CASSFSGRYEQYF,TGTGCCAGCAGCTTTAGCGGGCGCTACGAGCAGTACTTC
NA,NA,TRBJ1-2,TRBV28,CASRKNRGVGYGYTF,TGTGCCAGCAGAAAAAATCGGGGGGTGGGCTATGGCTACACCTTC
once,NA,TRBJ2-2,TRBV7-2,CASRQESNTGELFF,TGTGCCAGCAGACAGGAGTCGAACACCGGGGAGCTGTTTTTT
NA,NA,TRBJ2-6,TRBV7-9,CASSPSRGFSSGANVLTF,TGTGCCAGCAGCCCAAGCAGGGGCTTTTCCTCTGGGGCCAACGTCCTGACTTTC
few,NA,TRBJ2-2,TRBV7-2,CASSLGRQAGELFF,TGTGCCAGCAGCTTAGGGAGACAGGCCGGGGAGCTGTTTTTT
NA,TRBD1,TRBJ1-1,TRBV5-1,CASSSDRVGGEAFF,TGCGCCAGCAGCTCGGACAGGGTCGGTGGTGAAGCTTTCTTT
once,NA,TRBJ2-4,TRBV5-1,CASSLDTGKNIQYF,TGCGCCAGCAGCTTAGACACGGGGAAGAACATTCAGTACTTC
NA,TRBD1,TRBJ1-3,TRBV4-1,CASSPGGAGNTIYF,TGCGCCAGCAGCCCAGGGGGCGCGGGAAACACCATATATTTT
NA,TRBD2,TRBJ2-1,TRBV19,CASSIVSGAGVEQFF,TGTGCCAGTAGTATAGTAAGCGGGGCCGGGGTTGAGCAGTTCTTC
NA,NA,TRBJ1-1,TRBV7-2,CASSASTEAFF,TGTGCCAGCAGCGCCAGCACTGAAGCTTTCTTT
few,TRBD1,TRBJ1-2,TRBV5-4,CASSLPRGNYGYTF,TGTGCCAGCAGCTTGCCCAGGGGGAACTATGGCTACACCTTC
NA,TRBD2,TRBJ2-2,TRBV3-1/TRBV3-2,CASSQEAGGNTGELFF,TGTGCCAGCAGCCAAGAGGCGGGGGGGAACACCGGGGAGCTGTTTTTT
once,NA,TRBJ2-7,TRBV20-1,CSARNGHEQYF,TGCAGTGCTAGAAATGGGCACGAGCAGTACTTC
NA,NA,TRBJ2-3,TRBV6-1,CASSEAAGDTQYF,TGTGCCAGCAGTGAAGCAGCCGGTGATACGCAGTATTTT
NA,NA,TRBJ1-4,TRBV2,CASSEASTNEKLFF,TGTGCCAGCAGTGAGGCATCAACTAATGAAAAACTGTTTTTT
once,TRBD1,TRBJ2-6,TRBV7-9,CASSLSATGSGANVLTF,TGTGCCAGCAGCTTATCAGCGACAGGGTCTGGGGCCAACGTCCTGACTTTC
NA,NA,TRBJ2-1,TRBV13,CASSESLPYEQFF,TGTGCCAGCAGCGAGAGCCTCCCCTATGAGCAGTTCTTC
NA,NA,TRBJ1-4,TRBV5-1,CASSFGGTVREKLFF,TGCGCCAGCAGCTTCGGGGGGACGGTCCGGGAAAAACTGTTTTTT
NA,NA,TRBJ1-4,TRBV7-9,CASSLTGWEKLFF,TGTGCCAGCAGCTTAACAGGGTGGGAAAAACTGTTTTTT
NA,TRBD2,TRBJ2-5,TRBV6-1,CASSESTGGETQYF,TGTGCCAGCAGTGAATCAACGGGAGGAGAGACCCAGTACTTC